These 15 T cell receptor beta chains originate from one sample sequenced in a study of T-cell memory formation after mild COVID-19 (TCRdb year 2021). The receptor library was made with 5' RACE. Data came from an Illumina NovaSeq 6000. The public reads were reprocessed in TCRdb via fastp at Q25 and MiXCR, keeping in-frame beta chains. Duplicate CDR3 protein sequences are folded into a single record with the most common DNA and genes. Recorded for this sample are 340,000 or so distinct CDR3 sequences; roughly 13% of them occurred a single time. 20% to 25% of the sample comes from the top ten. Sample: PBMCs or a T cell subset sorted from them (not recorded which). These receptors were collected from a man aged 18-30 years who had mild COVID-19 (a few samples of this study predate the infection). The sample titles of this study are shuffled in the database, so cell type and time point are left out; the donor was told from shared clones.

The chain combines TRBV9 with TRBJ1-1, with 9 bases fitting TRBD1. The CDR3 loop spans 15 amino acids. The germline gives CDR1 SGDLS, CDR2 YYNGEE. J gave up 1 base and V 4 bases, and 5 bases lay outside the gene matches. The CDR3 bases are TGTGCCAGCAGCCCTTGGACAGGGGAGAACACTGAAGCTTTCTTT. Amino acids: CASSPWTGENTEAFF.

The table lists this clonotype with a few counts. The rearrangement links TRBV29-1 to TRBJ1-2; D is uncertain. This CDR3 contains 15 residues. Germline V gene sequence: CDR1 SQVTM, CDR2 ANQGSEA. The V end was cut by 7 bases, the J end by 4 bases, with 22 bases between. Here the CDR3 DNA reads TGCAGCGCCTTAGAGGCCTGGAAGATGCCCTATGGCTACACCTTC. It codes for CSALEAWKMPYGYTF.

The genes are TRBV4-3 and TRBJ2-1; D remains ambiguous. V lost 1 base to trimming and J lost 10 bases, with 11 bases between them. Germline CDR1 is LGHNA and CDR2 is YSLEER. CDR3 size: 13 residues. Written as DNA, the CDR3 is TGCGCCAGCAGCCAAGCTCTTCGTCCCGAGCAGTTCTTC. Amino acid sequence: CASSQALRPEQFF.

V is TRBV7-8 and J is TRBJ2-2, with D possibly being TRBD1 or TRBD2 (5 bases each). Trimming removed 3 bases from V and 6 bases from J, with 14 bases in between. Germline V CDR1 and CDR2: SGHVS, FQNEAQ. The CDR3 has 15 residues. CDR3 bases: TGTGCCAGCAGCTTTCCAGGGACCGAGGCCGGGGAGCTGTTTTTT. It codes for CASSFPGTEAGELFF.

This clonotype was observed a few times. The rearrangement links TRBV6-2 or TRBV6-3 to TRBJ2-1; 9 bases match TRBD2. The CDR3 has 15 residues. Trimming took 10 bases from V and 3 from J; bases not matched to a gene: 10. The germline V gene has CDR1 MNHEY and CDR2 SVGEGT. In nucleotides, the CDR3 is TGTGCCACCGCTGAGCGGGGGGCTTTCTACAATGAGCAGTTCTTC. It translates to CATAERGAFYNEQFF.

The genes are TRBV28 and TRBJ2-7; the match to TRBD1 covers 7 bases. CDR1 is MDHEN, CDR2 SYDVKM, per germline. The CDR3 contains 13 residues. The CDR3 region is CASSPPDRYEQYV. The CDR3 nucleotides read TGTGCCAGCAGTCCCCCGGACAGGTACGAACAGTACGTC.

This clonotype was observed a few times. The chain recombines TRBV6-1 with TRBJ1-1; TRBD1 agrees at 7 bases. Losses at the gene ends were 7 bases for V and 1 base for J; bases not matched to a gene: 6. The CDR3 spans 14 residues. Germline CDR1 reads MNHNS; CDR2 reads SASEGT. The CDR3 protein is CASTWTGPNTEAFF. CDR3 DNA sequence: TGTGCCAGCACCTGGACAGGACCGAACACTGAAGCTTTCTTT.

This clonotype was recorded a few times. This chain joins TRBV12-3 or TRBV12-4 and TRBJ1-1; D is unclear. This CDR3 contains 14 residues. The germline V and J ends were trimmed by 8 bases and 5 bases, with 18 bases remaining between them. In DNA, the CDR3 is TGTGCCAGCTTCCCGGGGAACCGGAGGACTGAAGCTTTCTTT. This sequence encodes CASFPGNRRTEAFF.

This clonotype was seen at least ten times. The chain's CDR3 is CASSPMSGTPGTEAFF. CDR3 DNA sequence: TGTGCCAGCAGCCCTATGTCCGGGACCCCGGGCACTGAAGCTTTCTTT. This chain connects TRBV3-1 to TRBJ1-1; D might be TRBD1 (5 bases). The CDR3 is 16 amino acids. Germline CDR1 is LGHDT and CDR2 is YNNKEL (reference sequence). The germline V and J ends were trimmed by 4 bases and 4 bases, with 19 bases remaining between them.

The chain has TRBV4-1 and TRBJ1-5, with D uncertain. V was cut by 5 bases and J by 5 bases, with 13 bases left in between. This CDR3 contains 14 residues. Looked up from germline, CDR1 is MGHRA and CDR2 is YSYEKL. CDR3 loop: CASSGEEGYQPQHF. The DNA for the CDR3 is TGCGCCAGCAGCGGGGAGGAGGGATATCAGCCCCAGCATTTT.

The chain uses TRBV6-5 and TRBJ1-1; perhaps TRBD1 as D (5 bases). V was shortened by 5 bases and J by 1 base, with 14 bases between the two germline ends. Germline-derived CDR1 and CDR2 are MNHEY and SVGAGI. The CDR3 is made up of 15 amino acids. Written as DNA, the CDR3 is TGTGCCAGCAGTCAACAGGCAGGGCGGAACACTGAAGCTTTCTTT. This translates into CASSQQAGRNTEAFF.

J is TRBJ2-1 and V is TRBV6-1; D is unresolved. The germline CDR1 and CDR2 sequences are MNHNS and SASEGT. This CDR3 region has 13 residues. V lost 0 bases, J lost 10 bases, and 10 bases lay in between. CDR3 DNA sequence: TGTGCCAGCAGTGAAGCGTTAGTCCGGGAGCAGTTCTTC. Protein sequence: CASSEALVREQFF.

This clonotype was counted only a few times. The chain employs TRBV19 and TRBJ1-1; TRBD1 matches at 7 bases. J gave up 1 base and V 2 bases, and 7 bases lay outside the gene matches. The germline CDR1 and CDR2 sequences are LNHDA and SQIVND (reference sequence). The CDR3 contains 16 residues. CDR3 region: CASSIPLQGWNTEAFF. CDR3 DNA sequence: TGTGCCAGTAGTATACCTCTACAGGGGTGGAACACTGAAGCTTTCTTT.

The chain has TRBV6-1 and TRBJ1-6, with 9 bases aligning to TRBD1. Germline assignment: CDR1 MNHNS and CDR2 SASEGT. The CDR3 covers 15 residues. V gave up 4 bases and J gave up 6 bases; unmatched junction bases: 4. The CDR3 DNA is TGTGCCAGCAGTGGAGAGGGACAGGGTAATTCACCCCTCCACTTT. Protein product: CASSGEGQGNSPLHF.

The V gene is TRBV6-2 or TRBV6-3, the J gene TRBJ2-5, with D hard to call. This CDR3 has 13 amino acids. Germline CDR1 is MNHEY and CDR2 is SVGEGT. Trimming removed 4 bases from V and 2 bases from J, with 8 bases in between. In nucleotides, the CDR3 is TGTGCCAGCAGTTGGGGAAGTCAAGAGACCCAGTACTTC. Translating it yields CASSWGSQETQYF.